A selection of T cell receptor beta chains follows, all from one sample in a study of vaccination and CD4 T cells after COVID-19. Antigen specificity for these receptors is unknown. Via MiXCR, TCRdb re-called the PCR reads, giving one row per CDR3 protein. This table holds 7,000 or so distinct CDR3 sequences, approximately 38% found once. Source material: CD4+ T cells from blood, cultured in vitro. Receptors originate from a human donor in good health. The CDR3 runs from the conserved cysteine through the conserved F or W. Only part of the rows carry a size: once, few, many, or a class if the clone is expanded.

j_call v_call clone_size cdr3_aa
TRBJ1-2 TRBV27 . CASIGGRYGYTF
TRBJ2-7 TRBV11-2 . CASSLLGQGSYEQYF
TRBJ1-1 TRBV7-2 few CASMELNTEAFF
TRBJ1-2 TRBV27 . CASSSTGGYGYTF
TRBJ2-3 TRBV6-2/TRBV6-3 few CASSLYQPSDTQYF
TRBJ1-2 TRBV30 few CAWSDEGNYGYTF
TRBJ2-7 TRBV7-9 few CASSLGDPIYEQYF
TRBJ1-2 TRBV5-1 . CASSLDLEPRGYTF
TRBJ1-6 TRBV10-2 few CASSQMGADNSPLHF
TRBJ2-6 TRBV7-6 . CASSADRGANGANVLTF
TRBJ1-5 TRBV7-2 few CASSLKGKAQPQHF
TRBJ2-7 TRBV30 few CAWSVRREAAYEQYF
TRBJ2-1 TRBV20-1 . CSAHPTSNYNEQFF
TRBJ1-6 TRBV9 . CASSVGGRVGSPLHF
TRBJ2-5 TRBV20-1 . CSVLRLSGEETQYF
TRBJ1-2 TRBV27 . CASSLGHLGYTF
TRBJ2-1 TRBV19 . CASSTGQGVEQFF
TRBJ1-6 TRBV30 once CAWSVKGPSPLHF
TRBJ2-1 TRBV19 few CASTPLAGGTNEQFF
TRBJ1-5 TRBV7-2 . CASSLGSGTGGGWQPQHF
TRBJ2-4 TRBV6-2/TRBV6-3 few CASSYSGGAKNIQYF
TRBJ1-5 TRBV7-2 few CASSLVGQGSQPQHF
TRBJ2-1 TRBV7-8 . CASSPPQGLAGGSGSYNEQFF
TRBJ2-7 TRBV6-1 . CASSVEAGSYEQYF
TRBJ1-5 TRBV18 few CASSPGLGDSNQPQHF
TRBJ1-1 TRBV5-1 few CASSQRGQGSTGAEAFF
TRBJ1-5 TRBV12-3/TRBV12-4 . CASSLRGNGNQPQHF
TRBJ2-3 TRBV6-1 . CASNPGGSWADTQYF
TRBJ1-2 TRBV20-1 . CSADPRRGGYTF
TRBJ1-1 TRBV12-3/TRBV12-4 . CASTIHVMNTEAFF
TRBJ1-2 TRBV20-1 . CSARFEIRGPEGYAF
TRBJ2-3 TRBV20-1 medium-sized CSARDRAGSVTDTQYF
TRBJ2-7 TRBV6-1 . CASSEAGPRVHEQYF
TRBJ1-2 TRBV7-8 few CASSPGQITNYGYTF
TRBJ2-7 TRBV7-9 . CASSPGRQGEQYF
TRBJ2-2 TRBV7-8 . CASSRGSGTNTGELFF
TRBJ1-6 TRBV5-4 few CASSSTGLESNSPLHF
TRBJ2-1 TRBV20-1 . CSARPRTSYNEQFF
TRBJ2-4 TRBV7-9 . CASSLGKNIQYF
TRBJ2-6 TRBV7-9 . CASTPAGGPGANVLTF
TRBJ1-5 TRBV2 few CASSGGHSNQPQHF
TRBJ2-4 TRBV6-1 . CASRDLGGQGNIQYF
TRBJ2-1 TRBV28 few CASSQAGTSGSGGLYNEQFF
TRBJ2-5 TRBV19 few CASSRQGFPSRQETQYF
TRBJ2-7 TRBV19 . CASSRGSASYEQYF
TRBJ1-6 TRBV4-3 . CASSQVQGSSNSPLHF
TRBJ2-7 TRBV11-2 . CASSLVSGGPMGEQYF
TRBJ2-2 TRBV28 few CASSTGTGKAGELFF
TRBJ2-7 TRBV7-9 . CASGVVGVVYEQYF
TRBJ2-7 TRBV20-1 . CSASLGTGGFEQYF
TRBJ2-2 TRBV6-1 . CASGSLAGVRNTGELFF
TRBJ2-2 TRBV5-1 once CASSLEALATGELFF
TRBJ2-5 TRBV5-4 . CASSYWDRVETQYF
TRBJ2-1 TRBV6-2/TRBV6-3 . CASRLTGRYDEQFF
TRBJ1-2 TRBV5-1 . CASSLGAGIDGYTF
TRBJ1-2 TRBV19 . CASDVGGNTF
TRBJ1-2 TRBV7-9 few CASSYGQGTNYGYTF
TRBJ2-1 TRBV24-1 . CATSGNSGTRDEQFF